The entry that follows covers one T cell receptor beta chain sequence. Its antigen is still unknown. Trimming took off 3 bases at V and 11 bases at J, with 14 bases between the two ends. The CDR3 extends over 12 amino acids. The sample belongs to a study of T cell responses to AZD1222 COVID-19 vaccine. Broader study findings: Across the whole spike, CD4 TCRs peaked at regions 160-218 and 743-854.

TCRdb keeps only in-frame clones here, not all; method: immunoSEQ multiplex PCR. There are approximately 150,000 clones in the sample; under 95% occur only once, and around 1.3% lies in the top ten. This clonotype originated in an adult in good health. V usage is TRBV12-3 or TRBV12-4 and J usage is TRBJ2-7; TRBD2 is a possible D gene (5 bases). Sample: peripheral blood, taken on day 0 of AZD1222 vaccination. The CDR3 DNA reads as TGTGCCAGCAGTTTCAGAGGGTCACGGGAGTACTTC. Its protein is CASSFRGSREYF.